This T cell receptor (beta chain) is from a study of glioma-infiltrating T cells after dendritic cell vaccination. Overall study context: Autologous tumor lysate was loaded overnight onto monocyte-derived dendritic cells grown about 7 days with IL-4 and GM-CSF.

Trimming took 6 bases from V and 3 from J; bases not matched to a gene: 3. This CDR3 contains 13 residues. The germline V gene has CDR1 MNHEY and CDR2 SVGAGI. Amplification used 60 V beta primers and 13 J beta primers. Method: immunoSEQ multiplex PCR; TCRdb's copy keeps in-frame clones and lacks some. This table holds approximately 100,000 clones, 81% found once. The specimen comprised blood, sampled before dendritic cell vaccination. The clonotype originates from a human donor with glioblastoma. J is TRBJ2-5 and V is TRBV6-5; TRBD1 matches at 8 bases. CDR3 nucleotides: TGTGCCAGCAGCGTGGACAGGGAAGAGACCCAGTACTTC. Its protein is CASSVDREETQYF.